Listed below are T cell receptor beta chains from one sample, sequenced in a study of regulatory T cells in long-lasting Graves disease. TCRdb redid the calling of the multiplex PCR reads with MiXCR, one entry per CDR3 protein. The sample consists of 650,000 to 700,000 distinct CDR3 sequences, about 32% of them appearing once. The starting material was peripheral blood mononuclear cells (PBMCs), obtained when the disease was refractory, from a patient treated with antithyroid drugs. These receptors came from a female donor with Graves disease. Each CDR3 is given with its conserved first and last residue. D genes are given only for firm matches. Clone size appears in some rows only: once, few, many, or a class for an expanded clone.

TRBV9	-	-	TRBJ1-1	TGTGCCAGCAGCGTAGAGGTCAGGGCCCCATTGAACACTGAAGCTTTCTTT	CASSVEVRAPLNTEAFF
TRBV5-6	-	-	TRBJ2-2	TGTGCCAGCAGCTTGGTTAGGGCGGGCGGGGAGCTGTTTTTT	CASSLVRAGGELFF
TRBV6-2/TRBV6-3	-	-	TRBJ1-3	TGTGCCAGCAGTTACTCGACCGACTTCACCATATATTTT	CASSYSTDFTIYF
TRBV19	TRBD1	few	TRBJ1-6	TGTGCCAGTAGTATAAAAGGGGGCGCGTATTCACCCCTCCACTTT	CASSIKGGAYSPLHF
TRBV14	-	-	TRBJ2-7	TGTGCCAGCAGCCAGCGCTCAGGTCTCGGCGGCTACGAGCAGTACTTC	CASSQRSGLGGYEQYF
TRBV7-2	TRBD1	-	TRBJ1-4	TGTGCCAGCAGCGGTCAGGGGGCGTTTCGGAAACTGTTTTTT	CASSGQGAFRKLFF
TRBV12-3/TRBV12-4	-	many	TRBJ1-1	TGTGCCAGCAGACCCGGGGGGGGGAACACTGAAGCTTTCTTT	CASRPGGGNTEAFF
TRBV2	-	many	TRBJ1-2	TGTGCCAGCAGTGCCGAAGGGGGTGTCGGTGGCTACACCTTC	CASSAEGGVGGYTF
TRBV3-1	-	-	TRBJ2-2	TGTGCCAGCAGCCAAGGGAGACCAGGCGGGGAGCTGTTTTTT	CASSQGRPGGELFF
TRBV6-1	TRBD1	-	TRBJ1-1	TGTGCCAGCAGCGACAGGGACCCACTGAACACTGAAGCTTTCTTT	CASSDRDPLNTEAFF
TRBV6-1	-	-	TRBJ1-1	TGTGCCAGTTGGGTCGGGAACACTGAAGCTTTCTTT	CASWVGNTEAFF
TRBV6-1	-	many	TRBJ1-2	TGTGCCAGCAGTGAATCGTTGGGGCTCTCCTATGGCTACACCTTC	CASSESLGLSYGYTF
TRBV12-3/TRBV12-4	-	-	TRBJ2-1	TGTGCCAGCAGTTATGGGGGGGAGCAGTTCTTC	CASSYGGEQFF